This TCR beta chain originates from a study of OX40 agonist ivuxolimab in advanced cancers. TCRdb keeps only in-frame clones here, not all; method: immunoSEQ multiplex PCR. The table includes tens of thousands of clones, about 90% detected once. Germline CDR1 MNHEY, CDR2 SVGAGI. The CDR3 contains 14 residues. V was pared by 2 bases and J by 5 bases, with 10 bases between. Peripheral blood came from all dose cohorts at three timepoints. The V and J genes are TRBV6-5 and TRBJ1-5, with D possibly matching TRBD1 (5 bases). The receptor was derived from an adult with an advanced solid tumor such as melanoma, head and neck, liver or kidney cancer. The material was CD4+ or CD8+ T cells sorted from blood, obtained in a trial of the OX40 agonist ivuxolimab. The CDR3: CASSYGGPHQPQHF. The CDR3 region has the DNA TGTGCCAGCAGTTACGGGGGTCCCCATCAGCCCCAGCATTTT.